These 32 T cell receptor beta chains were all obtained from the same sample, sequenced in a study of PD-1 blockade in classical Hodgkin lymphoma. Every patient was affected by relapse after autologous stem cell transplantation, while exposure to brentuximab vedotin was not uniform. The table came from immunoSEQ multiplex PCR; TCRdb's copy has only in-frame clones and leaves some out. The sample includes about 30,000 clones, approximately 70% seen only once; the top ten take about 16%. Sequences were derived from peripheral blood mononuclear cells (PBMCs), sampled before the second cycle of nivolumab. The receptors originated from a human donor with classical Hodgkin lymphoma.

The chain couples TRBV7-2 to TRBJ2-1; 9 bases line up with TRBD1. With 3 bases clipped from V and 3 bases from J, the junction kept 9 bases outside the gene matches. The CDR3 is made up of 17 amino acids. The germline gives CDR1 SGHTA, CDR2 FQGNSA. CDR3 sequence: CASSFPTPDRGYNEQFF. In nucleotides, the CDR3 is TGTGCCAGCAGCTTTCCGACCCCGGACAGGGGCTACAATGAGCAGTTCTTC.

The gene calls are TRBV5-1 and TRBJ2-3; D remains unclear. CDR1 is SGHRS, CDR2 YFSETQ, per germline. CDR3 length equals 15 residues. The V and J ends lost 0 bases and 2 bases respectively, with 10 bases between them. CDR3 sequence (DNA): TGCGCCAGCAGCTTGGTTCCGGGCCCCACAGATACGCAGTATTTT. Protein product: CASSLVPGPTDTQYF.

Note on this clone: The junction and the germline gene differ at one end; a read error may be behind it. The chain couples TRBV6-5 to TRBJ2-4, with 9 nucleotides matching TRBD2. This CDR3 contains 12 residues. Germline V CDR1 and CDR2: MNHEY, SVGAGI. CDR3 coding DNA: TGTGCCAGCAGTTACTCGGGCGGGGGGGTTGACTTC. Its protein is CASSYSGGGVDF.

The chain combines TRBV5-4 with TRBJ1-3; weak D call: TRBD1 (5 bases). V was shortened by 1 base and J by 0 bases, with 8 bases between the two germline ends. This CDR3 is 15 amino acids long. Germline V gene lookup returns CDR1 SGHNT and CDR2 YYREEE (reference sequence). The CDR3 nucleotides read TGTGCCAGCAGCTTGCAAGGGACCTCTGGAAACACCATATATTTT. It codes for CASSLQGTSGNTIYF. The whole variable domain, filled in from reference TRBV5-4 and TRBJ1-3, reads ETGVTQSPTHLIKTRGQQVTLRCSSQSGHNTVSWYQQALGQGPQFIFQYYREEENGRGNFPPRFSGLQFPNYSSELNVNALELDDSALYLCASSLQGTSGNTIYFGEGSWLTVV.

The J gene is TRBJ1-4, the V gene TRBV5-1; TRBD1 might be the D (5 bases). Germline V gene data show CDR1 as SGHRS and CDR2 as YFSETQ. V dropped 2 bases and J dropped 0 bases, with 11 bases sitting between them. There are 16 residues in the CDR3. This CDR3 is CASSFGAPATNEKLFF. The CDR3 coding sequence is TGCGCCAGCAGCTTCGGGGCACCTGCAACTAATGAAAAACTGTTTTTT.

The V gene is TRBV15, the J gene TRBJ1-3; maybe TRBD1 (5 bases). The CDR3 contains 16 residues. Germline CDR1 reads LNHNV; CDR2 reads YYDKDF (reference sequence). V was clipped by 3 bases and J by 2 bases, with 14 bases between them. The CDR3 DNA follows: TGTGCCACCAGCAGGTCTTGGTGGGGGACTGGAAACACCATATATTTT. Translation: CATSRSWWGTGNTIYF.

This sequence joins TRBV28 and TRBJ1-5; D possibly corresponds to TRBD1 (6 bases). Germline CDR1 is MDHEN and CDR2 is SYDVKM. V lost 6 bases, J lost 0 bases, and 21 bases lay in between. CDR3 length: 18 residues. CDR3 residues: CASRGSGTLFNSNQPQHF. CDR3 DNA sequence: TGTGCCAGCAGGGGATCCGGGACACTTTTTAATAGCAATCAGCCCCAGCATTTT.

This clone has only one observation. The rearrangement joins TRBV7-3 to TRBJ2-2; D unresolved. The CDR3 covers 13 residues. Between the trimmed V and J ends, which lost 1 base and 7 bases, there was a span of 7 bases. Germline assignment: CDR1 SGHTA and CDR2 FQGTGA. The CDR3 DNA sequence: TGTGCCAGCAGCTTAAGGATGGGCGGGGAGCTGTTTTTT. Its protein is CASSLRMGGELFF.

This clone was recorded at least ten times. The chain employs TRBV7-9 and TRBJ2-5; 8 bases line up with TRBD2. The CDR3 totals 15 residues. The V gene's germline CDR1 is SEHNR and CDR2 FQNEAQ (reference sequence). V lost 5 bases and J lost 4; bases outside the gene matches: 9. The CDR3 here is CASSPRGGTGETQYF. In nucleotides, the CDR3 is TGTGCCAGCAGCCCCCGGGGGGGCACGGGAGAGACCCAGTACTTC. The full variable domain, completed using reference TRBV7-9 and TRBJ2-5, is DTGVSQNPRHKITKRGQNVTFRCDPISEHNRLYWYRQTLGQGPEFLTYFQNEAQLEKSRLLSDRFSAERPKGSFSTLEIQRTEQGDSAMYLCASSPRGGTGETQYFGPGTRLLVL.

The chain links TRBV20-1 to TRBJ2-7; no clear D. Germline V lookup: CDR1 DFQATT, CDR2 SNEGSKA (reference sequence). This CDR3 comprises 11 residues. The V and J ends lost 1 base and 5 bases respectively, with 6 bases between them. Here the CDR3 reads CSARAGHEQYV. For the CDR3, the DNA is TGCAGTGCTAGAGCGGGCCACGAGCAGTACGTC.

This clone was seen more than once but under ten times. The chain couples TRBV6-5 to TRBJ2-3; D may be TRBD1 or TRBD2 (6 bases each). Germline-derived CDR1 and CDR2 are MNHEY and SVGAGI. Trimming left V 3 bases short and J 6 bases short, with 19 bases between. The CDR3 sequence is 16 residues long. DNA for the CDR3: TGTGCCAGCAGTTATGGACTGGGGGGCGCAGGGGATACGCAGTATTTT. It is translated as CASSYGLGGAGDTQYF.

The V gene is TRBV4-2, the J gene TRBJ2-3; D possibly corresponds to TRBD1 (5 bases). V gave up 2 bases and J gave up 9 bases, with 9 bases separating them. This CDR3 region has 12 residues. Germline V gives CDR1 LGHNA, CDR2 YNFKEQ. The CDR3 region is CASSQQGNTQYF. In DNA form, the CDR3 reads TGTGCCAGCAGCCAACAGGGAAACACGCAGTATTTT.

In this sample, this clone turned up once. J is TRBJ1-6 and V is TRBV6-5; D remains unclear. Germline V gene lookup returns CDR1 MNHEY and CDR2 SVGAGI. This CDR3 spans 15 amino acids. V lost 0 bases, J lost 10 bases, and 13 bases lay in between. The CDR3 DNA sequence: TGTGCCAGCAGTTACTCGAGGACTGGGAGATCACCCCTCCACTTT. Encoded protein: CASSYSRTGRSPLHF.

Written as DNA, the CDR3 is TGTGCCAGCAGCTTAGGGGCAGGGAACACAGATACGCAGTATTTT. It is translated as CASSLGAGNTDTQYF. The chain couples TRBV11-2 to TRBJ2-3, with TRBD1 as a possible D gene (5 bases). CDR3 length: 15 residues. Deletions cut 1 base from V and 2 bases from J, with 10 bases between. Germline CDR1 is SGHAT and CDR2 is FQNNGV.

V gene TRBV2 combines with J gene TRBJ2-3; no firm D call. CDR3 size: 15 residues. CDR1 is SNHLY and CDR2 is FYNNEI in the germline V gene. Trimming left V 9 bases short and J 0 bases short, with 16 bases between. The CDR3, as DNA: TGTGCCAGTCTGAATAACGGAATTAGCACAGATACGCAGTATTTT. Amino acids: CASLNNGISTDTQYF.

The chain employs TRBV9 and TRBJ2-5; TRBD2 agrees at 8 bases. V gave up 4 bases and J gave up 5 bases; unmatched junction bases: 10. The germline CDR1 and CDR2 sequences are SGDLS and YYNGEE. CDR3 length: 15 amino acids. CDR3 region: CASSPRTSSVETQYF. DNA for the CDR3: TGTGCCAGCAGCCCCCGGACTAGCTCGGTCGAGACCCAGTACTTC.

The genes are TRBV6-4 and TRBJ1-5, with a possible D match to TRBD1 (5 bases). The CDR3 runs 13 residues. V was cut by 3 bases and J by 3 bases, with 6 bases left in between. CDR1 MRHNA and CDR2 SNTAGT come from the germline V gene. The CDR3 nucleotides are TGTGCCAGCAGTGAGGACAACAATCAGCCCCAGCATTTT. It translates to CASSEDNNQPQHF.

This chain links TRBV2 with TRBJ2-2, with D possibly being TRBD2 (5 bases). This CDR3 contains 14 residues. Germline V gene data show CDR1 as SNHLY and CDR2 as FYNNEI. Trimming took 7 bases from V and 5 from J, leaving 14 bases between them. The CDR3 reads CASNVNEGTGELFF. The CDR3 DNA sequence: TGTGCCAGCAACGTAAATGAGGGAACCGGGGAGCTGTTTTTT.

This clone was counted a few times. The V gene is TRBV6-1, the J gene TRBJ2-3, with 7 nucleotides matching TRBD2. The CDR3 consists of 17 residues. Germline CDR1 and CDR2: MNHNS and SASEGT. V was pared by 3 bases and J by 2 bases, with 11 bases of the junction left unmatched. Here the CDR3 DNA reads TGTGCCAGCAGTGATTCCCCGAGTGCGGGGGTCACAGATACGCAGTATTTT. This codes for CASSDSPSAGVTDTQYF.

Relative to its sample, this clone is medium-sized. The CDR3, as DNA: TGCGCCAGCAGCCAAGTTGGAGGGGCTCGGGAGCAGTTCTTC. The encoded protein is CASSQVGGAREQFF. V and J are TRBV4-1 and TRBJ2-1, with D perhaps matching TRBD2 (6 bases). Trimming took 1 base from V and 10 from J, leaving 14 bases between them. Germline-derived CDR1 and CDR2 are MGHRA and YSYEKL. This CDR3 has 14 residues.

This clone has only a few counts. CDR3 bases: TGCGCCAGCAGCGCGGGGACTACGTACACCGGGGAGCTGTTTTTT. This sequence encodes CASSAGTTYTGELFF. The genes are TRBV5-1 and TRBJ2-2; 7 bases agree with TRBD2. Looked up from germline, CDR1 is SGHRS and CDR2 is YFSETQ. V shed 4 bases, J shed 3 bases, and the junction held 6 bases outside the gene matches. This CDR3 region has 15 residues.

The chain has TRBV5-6 and TRBJ1-1, with TRBD1 matching over 8 bases. J was trimmed by 4 bases and V by 1 base; bases with no gene match: 3. Per germline, CDR1 SGHDT and CDR2 YYEEEE. The CDR3 sequence is 14 residues long. CDR3 nucleotides: TGTGCCAGCAGCTTGTTGCAGGGGGCCACTGAAGCTTTCTTT. Its protein is CASSLLQGATEAFF.

The genes are TRBV5-1 and TRBJ2-5, with 10 bases aligning to TRBD2. CDR3 length equals 16 residues. Germline V lookup: CDR1 SGHRS, CDR2 YFSETQ. V dropped 1 base and J dropped 4; count of bases not matched to a gene: 7. The CDR3 sequence: CASSLMSGGARETQYF. CDR3 in DNA: TGCGCCAGCAGCTTGATGAGCGGGGGGGCCCGAGAGACCCAGTACTTC.

The chain employs TRBV6-5 and TRBJ2-3; 8 nucleotides line up with TRBD1. Germline lookup yields CDR1 MNHEY and CDR2 SVGAGI. The trim removed 7 bases at V and 5 bases at J, leaving 14 bases unmatched. This CDR3 is 16 amino acids long. The CDR3 reads CASNYYGGQGLDTQYF. CDR3 DNA: TGTGCCAGCAATTATTACGGAGGACAGGGCCTAGATACGCAGTATTTT.

This clone was seen a few times. This sequence joins TRBV7-9 and TRBJ1-2; TRBD1 might be the D (5 bases). The germline V gene encodes CDR1 SEHNR and CDR2 FQNEAQ (reference sequence). This CDR3 comprises 14 residues. Trimming stripped 7 bases from V and 1 base from J, with 13 bases between. CDR3 in amino acids: CASTRGALNYGYTF. The CDR3, as DNA: TGTGCCAGCACCCGCGGGGCCCTTAACTATGGCTACACCTTC.

V and J are TRBV5-6 and TRBJ1-6; maybe TRBD1 (5 bases). Germline V gives CDR1 SGHDT, CDR2 YYEEEE. Trimming removed 2 bases at V and 0 bases at J, with 15 bases between. This CDR3 has 18 residues. CDR3 coding DNA: TGTGCCAGCAGCTTAGGAGGGACCATGAGCTCCTATAATTCACCCCTCCACTTT. Translating gives CASSLGGTMSSYNSPLHF.

This clone was observed a single time. V and J are TRBV7-6 and TRBJ2-7; D not certain. V was pared by 10 bases and J by 5 bases, with 3 bases between. The germline CDR1 and CDR2 sequences are SGHVS and FNYEAQ. The length of the CDR3 is 8 residues. CDR3 sequence (DNA): TGTGCCAAGGACGAGCAGTACTTC. Its translation: CAKDEQYF.

V gene TRBV6-6 combines with J gene TRBJ2-5; 9 positions match TRBD1. Trimming cost V 7 bases and J 1 base; bases outside gene matches: 7. Germline loops: CDR1 MNHNY, CDR2 SVGAGI (reference sequence). The CDR3 loop spans 15 amino acids. The DNA of the CDR3 is TGTGCCAGCACCGAGAGACAGGGGGGCCAAGAGACCCAGTACTTC. Protein product: CASTERQGGQETQYF.

The V call is TRBV27, the J call TRBJ2-5, with TRBD2 identical over 11 bases. This CDR3 is 15 amino acids long. V lost 2 bases, J lost 5 bases, and 4 bases stayed unmatched. In germline, CDR1 is MNHEY, CDR2 SMNVEV (reference sequence). The CDR3 sequence is CASSLTSGGGETQYF. CDR3 DNA: TGTGCCAGCAGTTTAACTAGCGGGGGCGGGGAGACCCAGTACTTC.

The J gene is TRBJ2-3, the V gene TRBV4-3; 8 positions match TRBD2. After removal of 2 bases from V and 4 bases from J, the junction contained 11 bases not matched to a gene. Germline CDR1 reads LGHNA; CDR2 reads YSLEER. The CDR3 is 17 residues long. Here the CDR3 DNA reads TGCGCCAGCAGCCAATCCCCGGCGCGGGGGGAGGCAGATACGCAGTATTTT. Translating it yields CASSQSPARGEADTQYF.

V gene TRBV28 combines with J gene TRBJ2-2; a weak D match, TRBD1 (6 bases). The CDR3 is 15 amino acids. Trimming left V 8 bases short and J 6 bases short, with 19 bases between. CDR1 and CDR2 (germline): MDHEN, SYDVKM. The CDR3 is CASQKTGIVAGELFF. The CDR3 region has the DNA TGTGCCAGCCAAAAAACAGGGATTGTGGCCGGGGAGCTGTTTTTT.

In this sample, this clone turned up once. The genes are TRBV29-1 and TRBJ2-1, with TRBD2 matching over 10 bases. Germline loops: CDR1 SQVTM, CDR2 ANQGSEA. Losses at the gene ends were 5 bases for V and 3 bases for J; bases not matched to a gene: 19. The CDR3 runs 19 residues. The CDR3 sequence is CSVSDARLLAGNHYNEQFF. The DNA of the CDR3 is TGCAGCGTTTCTGATGCTAGGTTACTAGCGGGGAATCACTACAATGAGCAGTTCTTC.